This T cell receptor (beta chain) was documented in a study of cytomegalovirus exposure and HLA in healthy donors. Study-wide results and limits: Researchers catalogued over 150 TCR beta chains as cytomegalovirus-associated.

As regards this clone: Its specificity is not known.

This CDR3 region has 18 residues. V shed 0 bases and J shed 2 bases, with 21 bases lying between them. The V gene's germline CDR1 is SGDLS and CDR2 YYNGEE. Primers for the PCR totalled 60 Vbeta and 13 Jbeta. Clones were read by immunoSEQ multiplex PCR, and TCRdb kept only the in-frame ones, dropping some. The sample shows 100,000 to 150,000 clones, 78% of them seen only once. This TCR came from a woman in her thirties or forties in good health and CMV-seronegative. The chain joins TRBV9 to TRBJ2-7; D may be TRBD1 (6 bases). Sequencing was performed on PBMCs. The CDR3 loop is CASSVGMGSTGLPYEQYF. DNA for the CDR3: TGTGCCAGCAGCGTAGGGATGGGCTCGACAGGTCTCCCCTACGAGCAGTACTTC.